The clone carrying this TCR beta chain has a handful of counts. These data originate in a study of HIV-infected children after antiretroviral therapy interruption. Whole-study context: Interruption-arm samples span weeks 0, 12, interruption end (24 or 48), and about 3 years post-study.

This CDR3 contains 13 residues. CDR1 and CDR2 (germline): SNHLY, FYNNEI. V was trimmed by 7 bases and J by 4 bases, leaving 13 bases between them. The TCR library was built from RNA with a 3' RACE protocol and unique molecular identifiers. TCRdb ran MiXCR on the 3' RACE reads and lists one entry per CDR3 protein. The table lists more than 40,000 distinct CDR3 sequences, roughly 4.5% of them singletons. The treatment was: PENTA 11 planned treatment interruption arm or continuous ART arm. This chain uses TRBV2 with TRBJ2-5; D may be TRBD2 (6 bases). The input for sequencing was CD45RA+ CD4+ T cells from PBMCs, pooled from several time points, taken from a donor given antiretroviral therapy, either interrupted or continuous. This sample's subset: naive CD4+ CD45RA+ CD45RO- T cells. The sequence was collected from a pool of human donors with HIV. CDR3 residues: CASKVSEGETQYF. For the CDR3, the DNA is TGTGCCAGCAAGGTCTCGGAGGGAGAGACCCAGTACTTC.